These 25 T cell receptor delta chains were all obtained from the same sample, sequenced in a study of gamma-delta T cells after stem cell transplantation. TCRdb made new clone calls on the RT-PCR reads using CATT. The data contain roughly 1,500 delta-chain clones, less than 2.5% of them singletons. Material for sequencing was gamma-delta T cells. These receptor sequences come from a human donor. It is not recorded whose cells these are; they may come from a transplant donor.

This clone rates as medium-sized. This chain joins TRDV3 and TRDJ3; the D is unclear. The CDR3 is 16 residues long. Germline assignment: CDR1 TVYSNPD and CDR2 GDNSRS (reference sequence). V was trimmed by 4 bases and J by 2 bases, leaving 15 bases between them. Here the CDR3 DNA reads TGTGCCTCGGCGAGTCCCTCCACCTGGGACACCCGACAGATGTTTTTC. It encodes CASASPSTWDTRQMFF.

In its sample, this clone is large. This is likely an artifact of a read error, given a far larger clone one base away. The chain uses TRDV2 and TRDJ1; 7 bases align to TRDD3. Germline CDR1 is GEAIGNYY and CDR2 is EKD. This CDR3 spans 17 amino acids. Here the CDR3 DNA reads TGTGCCTGTGACCCCGCCGAGGGGGATTCGTACACCGATAAACCCATCTTT. Amino acid sequence: CACDPAEGDSYTDKPIF.

This clone was counted only a few times. One base away lies a much larger clone, so this may be a sequencing read error. This CDR3 is also generated by other DNA sequences in the sample. The rearrangement links TRDV1 to TRDJ1; 11 bases fit TRDD3. The CDR3 totals 18 residues. Germline V gene lookup returns CDR1 TSWWSYY and CDR2 QGS. Written as DNA, the CDR3 is TGCGCTCTTGGGGAACCGGACTGGGGGATATGGGTGTCCGATAAACTCATCTTT. Translating it yields CALGEPDWGIWVSDKLIF.

This clone turned up a few times. The protein in TCRdb stems from a much larger clone and differs at residue 4 from this DNA's translation, likely a read error; here the protein is translated from the DNA. The chain carries TRDV2 and TRDJ1; a weak D match, TRDD2 (5 bases). Trimming removed 5 bases from V and 1 base from J, with 13 bases in between. This CDR3 contains 14 residues. Germline V lookup: CDR1 GEAIGNYY, CDR2 EKD. CDR3 nucleotides: TGTGCCTGTGGCCTACTCGAGAGCACCGATAAACTCATCTTT. Its protein product is CACGLLESTDKLIF.

This clone turned up a few times. This DNA's translation differs at residue 11 from TCRdb's protein, which comes from a much larger clone; a read error is likely, and the protein shown is translated from the DNA. V usage is TRDV2 and J usage is TRDJ1; 12 nucleotides align to TRDD3. V lost 3 bases and J lost 11; bases outside the gene matches: 9. There are 14 residues in the CDR3. The germline V gene has CDR1 GEAIGNYY and CDR2 EKD. The CDR3 sequence is CACDSYWGILDLIF. Here the CDR3 DNA reads TGTGCCTGTGACTCGTACTGGGGGATACTAGACCTCATCTTT.

The chain has TRDV2 and TRDJ1; 7 positions agree with TRDD3. Germline lookup yields CDR1 GEAIGNYY and CDR2 EKD. Trimming took 3 bases from V and 2 from J; bases not matched to a gene: 11. The CDR3 totals 16 residues. The CDR3 loop is CACDPAEGDGTDKLIF. CDR3 nucleotides: TGTGCCTGTGACCCCGCCGAGGGGGATGGTACCGATAAACTCATCTTT.

Details on this clone: The likely explanation is a read error, given a far larger clone one base away. V and J are TRDV2 and TRDJ1, with 7 nucleotides matching TRDD3. This CDR3 has 15 amino acids. Germline CDR1 reads GEAIGNYY; CDR2 reads EKD. The DNA for the CDR3 is TGTGCCTGTGGCACCGTGGGGGAAGTCACCGATAAACTCATCTTT. Its translation is CACGTVGEVTDKLIF.

As to this clone: Only one base separates this from a far larger clonotype, so it likely reflects a read error. V gene TRDV2 combines with J gene TRDJ1; D might be TRDD2 (5 bases). The CDR3 is made up of 16 amino acids. CDR1 is GEAIGNYY, CDR2 EKD, per germline. V was clipped by 0 bases and J by 2 bases, with 15 bases between them. This CDR3 reads CACDTLPPRDTDKLIF. CDR3 nucleotides: TGTGCCTGTGACACCCTTCCCCCGCGCGATACCGATAAACTCATCTTT.

This clone has more than one count but fewer than ten. This may be a read error, as it is one base from a much larger clone. Other DNA sequences in the same sample also yield this CDR3. The chain uses TRDV1 and TRDJ1; TRDD3 matches 9 bases. Germline V gives CDR1 TSWWSYY, CDR2 QGS. This CDR3 has 21 residues. CDR3 nucleotides: TGTGCCCTTGGGGAACCTTTCCTAGCTTGGGGGATATCCGCGTACACCGATAAACTCATCTTT. This translates into CALGEPFLAWGISAYTDKLIF.

Details on this clone: TCRdb pairs this DNA with a much larger clone's protein that differs at residue 12, likely a read error; the protein shown was translated from the DNA. The chain uses TRDV2 and TRDJ1; 10 bases line up with TRDD3. J was trimmed by 3 bases and V by 1 base; bases with no gene match: 10. The CDR3 extends over 17 amino acids. CDR1 is GEAIGNYY, CDR2 EKD, per germline. The CDR3 DNA follows: TGTGCCTGTGACACGGTGATGGGGGATACTTACGCCGATAAACTCATCTTT. This translates into CACDTVMGDTYADKLIF.

This clone was counted only a few times. A much bigger clone sits one base away, suggesting this may be a read error. The rearrangement links TRDV1 to TRDJ1; D may be TRDD2 (5 bases). The CDR3 has 21 residues. V was cut by 0 bases and J by 1 base, with 27 bases left in between. Germline V gene sequence: CDR1 TSWWSYY, CDR2 QGS. The CDR3 DNA is TGTGCTCTTGGGGAACTATTTTCCTGCCCGGGTAAATCCTCTTCCACCGATAAACTCATCTTT. Amino acid sequence: CALGELFSCPGKSSSTDKLIF.

Turning to this clone: Only one base separates this from a far larger clonotype, so it likely reflects a read error. V gene TRDV2 combines with J gene TRDJ3; 9 bases are shared with TRDD3. The germline V gene has CDR1 GEAIGNYY and CDR2 EKD. The CDR3 loop spans 21 amino acids. Trimming cost V 1 base and J 0 bases; bases outside gene matches: 12. CDR3 amino acids: CACDTSDLLGDNSWDTRQMFF. As DNA, the CDR3 is TGTGCCTGTGACACAAGTGATCTACTGGGGGACAACTCCTGGGACACCCGACAGATGTTTTTC.

This clone was seen a few times. A much larger clone is a single base away; this may be a read error. The V call is TRDV1, the J call TRDJ3, with 9 bases lining up with TRDD2. V dropped 3 bases and J dropped 0; count of bases not matched to a gene: 36. The CDR3 consists of 29 residues. Per the germline V gene, CDR1 is TSWWSYY and CDR2 is QGS. The CDR3 bases are TGTGCTCTTGGGGACCTAAGAGAAGTCCTTCCTACCCGTCGGCTGGGGGCCTCCCCGAGCTCCTGGGACACCCGACAGATGTTTTTC. Protein: CALGDLREVLPTRRLGASPSSWDTRQMFF.

This clone was counted only a few times. A read error is likely here: a far larger clone is one base away. This chain links TRDV2 with TRDJ1; 9 bases agree with TRDD3. From germline, CDR1 is GEAIGNYY and CDR2 EKD. The CDR3 has 15 residues. Unmatched junction bases numbered 10, after V lost 3 bases and J lost 6 bases. CDR3 in amino acids: CACDALWGIQNKLIF. The DNA of the CDR3 is TGTGCCTGTGACGCACTCTGGGGGATTCAAAATAAACTCATCTTT.

This clone has just a few counts. The likely explanation is a read error, given a far larger clone one base away. The chain recombines TRDV2 with TRDJ1; D may be TRDD2 (6 bases). This CDR3 is 16 amino acids long. CDR1 is GEAIGNYY and CDR2 is EKD in the germline V gene. CDR3: CACATLPPRDADKLIF. CDR3 bases: TGTGCCTGTGCCACCCTTCCCCCGCGCGATGCCGATAAACTCATCTTT.

On this clone itself: A far larger clone is off by one base, so a read error is likely. The chain recombines TRDV2 with TRDJ1; 12 bases fit TRDD3. The CDR3 is 16 residues long. Looked up from germline, CDR1 is GEAIGNYY and CDR2 is EKD. DNA for the CDR3: TGTGCCTGTGAAAGACTGGGGGATACCTACACCGAAAAACTCATCTTT. Encoded protein: CACERLGDTYTEKLIF.

This clone was seen a handful of times. Since a far larger clone is one base different, this is likely a read error. The chain combines TRDV3 with TRDJ1; 9 bases align to TRDD3. The germline gives CDR1 TVYSNPD, CDR2 GDNSRS (reference sequence). V shed 4 bases, J shed 4 bases, and the junction held 10 bases outside the gene matches. This CDR3 has 14 amino acids. The CDR3 loop is CASSPGGYHDKLIF. As DNA, the CDR3 is TGTGCCTCTTCTCCCGGGGGATACCACGATAAACTCATCTTT.

This clone occurred a few times. TCRdb attributes to this sequence the protein of a much larger clone, which differs from the DNA translation at residue 11; a read error is likely, and the protein displayed is translated from the DNA. This chain links TRDV2 with TRDJ1; D unclear. The CDR3 runs 24 residues. From germline, CDR1 is GEAIGNYY and CDR2 EKD. V lost 1 base to trimming and J lost 0 bases, with 38 bases between them. CDR3 sequence: CACDTVGSTGRVIGNWEYTDKLIF. The CDR3 DNA reads as TGTGCCTGTGACACGGTCGGGTCTACGGGCAGGGTTATAGGTAATTGGGAGTACACCGATAAACTCATCTTT.

This clone was seen a handful of times. A read error likely explains why the TCRdb protein, taken from a much larger clone, differs from this DNA's translation at residue 4; the protein shown is translated from the DNA. The rearrangement links TRDV2 to TRDJ1; 11 nucleotides agree with TRDD3. The CDR3 is 17 amino acids. CDR1 is GEAIGNYY, CDR2 EKD, per germline. The CDR3 DNA reads as TGTGCCTGTGGCACCGTGGGTGGGGGATACGCACCCGATAAACTCATCTTT. This codes for CACGTVGGGYAPDKLIF.

Points on this clone: With a far larger clone one base away, a read error is the likely cause. The sample has other DNA sequences that encode this CDR3 too. The CDR3 region has the DNA TGTGCCTGTGACACCGGCTGGGGTAGAGCGAGGGGATACGGGTACACCGATAAACTCATCTTT. Amino acid sequence: CACDTGWGRARGYGYTDKLIF. The chain employs TRDV2 and TRDJ1; TRDD3 matches at 9 bases. The V gene end was trimmed by 0 bases and the J gene end by 0 bases; junction bases not matched to a gene: 19. The germline V gene encodes CDR1 GEAIGNYY and CDR2 EKD. The CDR3 has 21 amino acids.

The table lists this clone with a few counts. This probably arose from a read error, given a far larger clone one base away. The CDR3 region is CACDLLNTGGLYTDKLIF. DNA for the CDR3: TGTGCCTGTGACCTCCTTAATACTGGGGGATTGTACACCGATAAACTCATCTTT. The chain uses TRDV2 and TRDJ1; the match to TRDD3 covers 10 bases. Germline assignment: CDR1 GEAIGNYY and CDR2 EKD. The CDR3 consists of 18 residues. V shed 3 bases and J 0 bases; nucleotides not matched to a gene: 12.

This clone is categorized as hyperexpanded. Other DNA sequences in the same sample also yield this CDR3. This CDR3 is CACVTRGNTDKLIF. CDR3 nucleotide sequence: TGTGCCTGTGTAACGAGGGGGAACACCGATAAACTCATCTTT. This rearrangement joins TRDV2 to TRDJ1, with D possibly TRDD3 on 6 matching bases. Deletions cut 5 bases from V and 0 bases from J, with 12 bases between. Germline V lookup: CDR1 GEAIGNYY, CDR2 EKD. The CDR3 extends over 14 amino acids.

This clone has only a few counts. This likely came from a read error, as a far larger clone is one base away. V usage is TRDV1 and J usage is TRDJ1, with 10 bases fitting TRDD3. V lost 1 base to trimming and J lost 0 bases; unmatched junction nucleotides: 17. This CDR3 has 21 amino acids. From germline, CDR1 is TSWWSYY and CDR2 QGS. The CDR3 region is CALGERMATCRTGGYTDKLIF. CDR3 bases: TGTGCTCTTGGGGAACGGATGGCTACGTGTCGTACTGGGGGATACACCGATAAACTCATCTTT.

This clone is categorized as large. At the DNA level, this CDR3 is encoded by other sequences in the same sample as well. The V call is TRDV2, the J call TRDJ1, with TRDD3 matching 8 bases. The CDR3 has 16 amino acids. Germline assignment: CDR1 GEAIGNYY and CDR2 EKD. V trimming: 3 bases; J trimming: 0 bases; junction bases outside the gene matches: 8. For the CDR3, the DNA is TGTGCCTGTGACTTACTGGGGGTCCCGTACACCGATAAACTCATCTTT. It codes for CACDLLGVPYTDKLIF.

This clone was observed a handful of times. The protein held in TCRdb is that of a much larger clone and does not match this DNA's translation at residue 5, likely because of a read error; the protein shown is translated from the DNA. V usage is TRDV1 and J usage is TRDJ1; 13 bases align to TRDD3. The CDR3 is 23 amino acids. The J segment lost 4 bases and the V segment lost 4 bases, leaving 27 bases of the junction unmatched. Germline V gives CDR1 TSWWSYY, CDR2 QGS. The CDR3 spells CALGAPFLWADYWGIRDLDKLIF. As DNA, the CDR3 is TGTGCTCTTGGGGCCCCCTTCCTTTGGGCAGATTACTGGGGGATACGCGACCTCGATAAACTCATCTTT.